Listed here are 20 T cell receptor beta chains from one sample, sequenced in a study of T cell clonotyping in hematopoietic cell transplantation. Assay: immunoSEQ multiplex PCR; the TCRdb copy retains only in-frame clones and omits some. The top ten clones hold under 15% of a sample with roughly 9,800 clones, over 75% of them seen once. Time point: recipient sample about 28 days before transplant, after cytoreduction. This specimen consisted of peripheral blood mononuclear cells, obtained before stem cell transplant. The receptors were sampled from a woman aged 45-60 years with chronic myeloid leukemia. Some clones in this sample may be carry-over from other donors' samples.

V usage is TRBV2 and J usage is TRBJ1-1, with TRBD1 as a possible D gene (5 bases). This CDR3 has 15 residues. Trimming took off 7 bases at V and 0 bases at J, with 15 bases between the two ends. The V gene's germline CDR1 is SNHLY and CDR2 FYNNEI. The CDR3 loop reads CASTRQGRLNTEAFF. The DNA of the CDR3 is TGTGCCAGCACTCGGCAGGGACGTCTGAACACTGAAGCTTTCTTT.

The CDR3 here is CASSSGTSGYTGELFF. The CDR3, as DNA: TGTGCCAGCAGTTCCGGGACTAGCGGCTACACCGGGGAGCTGTTTTTT. This sequence joins TRBV27 and TRBJ2-2, with TRBD2 matching over 11 bases. This CDR3 is built from 16 residues. Germline lookup yields CDR1 MNHEY and CDR2 SMNVEV (reference sequence). Trimming removed 4 bases from V and 3 bases from J; junction bases left unmatched: 4.

This chain uses TRBV30 with TRBJ2-7; D unclear. The CDR3 spans 9 residues. V was pared by 4 bases and J by 10 bases, with 8 bases between. Germline loops: CDR1 GTSNPN, CDR2 SVGIG (reference sequence). CDR3 bases: TGTGCCTGGACGTCGTCTCAGTACTTC. Amino acids: CAWTSSQYF.

This chain connects TRBV29-1 to TRBJ1-2; D is ambiguous. Between the trimmed V and J ends, which lost 7 bases and 1 base, there was a span of 13 bases. The CDR3 runs 13 residues. Per the germline V gene, CDR1 is SQVTM and CDR2 is ANQGSEA. CDR3: CSAAYGNNYGYTF. The CDR3, as DNA: TGCAGCGCTGCCTACGGGAATAACTATGGCTACACCTTC.

The chain recombines TRBV28 with TRBJ2-1; D is possibly TRBD2 (5 bases). The CDR3 length is 13 residues. Deletions cut 3 bases from V and 7 bases from J, with 10 bases between. Germline V gene sequence: CDR1 MDHEN, CDR2 SYDVKM. The CDR3 protein is CASSLARRNEQFF. The CDR3 DNA reads as TGTGCCAGCAGTTTGGCCCGGAGGAATGAGCAGTTCTTC. Combining the CDR3 with reference TRBV28 and TRBJ2-1 gives the whole variable domain DVKVTQSSRYLVKRTGEKVFLECVQDMDHENMFWYRQDPGLGLRLIYFSYDVKMKEKGDIPEGYSVSREKKERFSLILESASTNQTSMYLCASSLARRNEQFFGPGTRLTVL.

This rearrangement joins TRBV7-3 to TRBJ2-1; 9 bases line up with TRBD2. The CDR3 extends over 14 amino acids. V lost 0 bases to trimming and J lost 8 bases; unmatched junction nucleotides: 2. Per germline, CDR1 SGHTA and CDR2 FQGTGA. CDR3 coding DNA: TGTGCCAGCAGCTTAACTAGCGGGAGCGATGAGCAGTTCTTC. It is translated as CASSLTSGSDEQFF.

V is TRBV7-3 and J is TRBJ2-3, with D maybe TRBD2 (6 bases). Trimming took 2 bases from V and 2 from J, leaving 20 bases between them. The CDR3 runs 18 residues. Germline CDR1 and CDR2: SGHTA and FQGTGA. CDR3 bases: TGTGCCAGCAGCTTATATGGGGAGGAAATAGCCCCCACAGATACGCAGTATTTT. Translating gives CASSLYGEEIAPTDTQYF.

This clone was recorded only once. The J gene is TRBJ1-4, the V gene TRBV29-1; 8 nucleotides line up with TRBD1. The V segment lost 3 bases and the J segment 8 bases; nucleotides outside the gene matches: 5. The CDR3 spans 13 residues. CDR1 and CDR2 (germline): SQVTM, ANQGSEA. Written as DNA, the CDR3 is TGCAGCGTTGACAGGGGGCTAGGGGAAAAACTGTTTTTT. It yields the protein CSVDRGLGEKLFF. Together with reference TRBV29-1 and TRBJ1-4, the CDR3 gives the full variable domain: SAVISQKPSRDICQRGTSLTIQCQVDSQVTMMFWYRQQPGQSLTLIATANQGSEATYESGFVIDKFPISRPNLTFSTLTVSNMSPEDSSIYLCSVDRGLGEKLFFGSGTQLSVL.

The V gene is TRBV29-1, the J gene TRBJ2-3, with D possibly being TRBD1 (6 bases). Germline V gives CDR1 SQVTM, CDR2 ANQGSEA. V lost 6 bases and J lost 2, with 18 bases in between. This CDR3 has 15 residues. CDR3 DNA sequence: TGCAGCGTGATATACCGGGACACACACACAGATACGCAGTATTTT. It translates to CSVIYRDTHTDTQYF.

The V gene is TRBV20-1, the J gene TRBJ2-1; tentatively, D is TRBD2 (5 bases). The CDR3 has 11 amino acids. V was trimmed by 6 bases and J by 8 bases, leaving 11 bases between them. Germline V gene lookup returns CDR1 DFQATT and CDR2 SNEGSKA (reference sequence). CDR3 sequence reads: CSACRTDEQFF. For the CDR3, the DNA is TGCAGTGCCTGTCGGACTGATGAGCAGTTCTTC.

The rearrangement uses TRBV6-1 and TRBJ2-3; 13 positions agree with TRBD2. This CDR3 contains 16 residues. Trimming removed 3 bases from V and 8 bases from J; junction bases left unmatched: 8. CDR1 and CDR2 (germline): MNHNS, SASEGT. The CDR3 sequence: CASSEGTSGKSGTQYF. CDR3 DNA: TGTGCCAGCAGTGAGGGGACTAGCGGGAAGAGCGGTACGCAGTATTTT.

The chain has TRBV4-2 and TRBJ2-2, with unresolved D. Trimming pared 2 bases from V and 6 bases from J, leaving 13 bases between. Germline V gene lookup returns CDR1 LGHNA and CDR2 YNFKEQ. The CDR3 covers 15 residues. The CDR3: CASSQWLELAGELFF. DNA for the CDR3: TGTGCCAGCAGCCAATGGTTGGAGTTAGCCGGGGAGCTGTTTTTT.

The chain links TRBV2 to TRBJ1-1; possibly TRBD1 for D (5 bases). The CDR3 totals 13 residues. The germline V gene has CDR1 SNHLY and CDR2 FYNNEI. V was pared by 5 bases and J by 4 bases, with 11 bases between. CDR3: CASSQGRGTEAFF. CDR3 nucleotides: TGTGCCAGCAGTCAGGGTCGCGGCACTGAAGCTTTCTTT.

This clone appeared once. The V call is TRBV2, the J call TRBJ2-3, with 8 positions matching TRBD2. The CDR3 has 16 residues. Germline V lookup: CDR1 SNHLY, CDR2 FYNNEI. Trimming cost V 0 bases and J 5 bases; bases outside gene matches: 7. CDR3 nucleotides: TGTGCCAGCAGTGAAGCTGGCAGGAGCGGGGGAGATACGCAGTATTTT. This translates into CASSEAGRSGGDTQYF. Full variable domain (rest looked up from reference TRBV2 and TRBJ2-3): EPEVTQTPSHQVTQMGQEVILRCVPISNHLYFYWYRQILGQKVEFLVSFYNNEISEKSEIFDDQFSVERPDGSNFTLKIRSTKLEDSAMYFCASSEAGRSGGDTQYFGPGTRLTVL.

The chain links TRBV2 to TRBJ2-7, with D perhaps TRBD1 (5 bases). This CDR3 is 12 amino acids long. With 3 bases removed from V and 6 bases from J, the gap between germline ends came to 9 bases. The V gene's germline CDR1 is SNHLY and CDR2 FYNNEI. CDR3 loop: CASSEQGSEQYF. For the CDR3, the DNA is TGTGCCAGCAGTGAGCAGGGATCCGAGCAGTACTTC.

This rearrangement joins TRBV14 to TRBJ2-7; D not certain. The germline V gene encodes CDR1 SGHDN and CDR2 FVKESK. Trimming took off 1 base at V and 7 bases at J, with 11 bases between the two ends. The CDR3 is 13 residues long. The CDR3 protein is CASSQAGGREQYF. The CDR3 region has the DNA TGTGCCAGCAGCCAAGCTGGCGGCCGAGAGCAGTACTTC.

The chain recombines TRBV6-5 with TRBJ1-2; the D is unclear. The CDR3 spans 16 residues. Trimming shortened V by 4 bases and J by 6 bases, and 21 bases separated the two germline ends. The germline V gene encodes CDR1 MNHEY and CDR2 SVGAGI. The CDR3 DNA follows: TGTGCCAGCAGTTCCCCCGGGAACCCTCGAGGCCATGGCTACACCTTC. Its protein product is CASSSPGNPRGHGYTF.

The chain carries TRBV23-1 and TRBJ1-5, with 9 nucleotides matching TRBD1. TRBV23-1 is an ORF; its function is uncertain. This CDR3 contains 14 residues. V lost 8 bases and J lost 7; bases outside the gene matches: 9. CDR3 residues: CASFRDRVWQPQHF. The DNA for the CDR3 is TGCGCCAGCTTCCGGGACAGGGTTTGGCAGCCCCAGCATTTT.

This chain joins TRBV4-1 and TRBJ1-4; the D gene is possibly TRBD1 (5 bases). The CDR3 runs 15 residues. The germline gives CDR1 MGHRA, CDR2 YSYEKL. Trimming shortened V by 0 bases and J by 8 bases, and 13 bases separated the two germline ends. Here the CDR3 reads CASSQEGQGGEKLFF. The CDR3 nucleotides are TGCGCCAGCAGCCAAGAAGGGCAGGGTGGGGAAAAACTGTTTTTT.

This clone was picked up a small number of times. J is TRBJ2-1 and V is TRBV5-1; D remains ambiguous. Trimming pared 1 base from V and 4 bases from J, leaving 6 bases between. Per the germline V gene, CDR1 is SGHRS and CDR2 is YFSETQ. The CDR3 extends over 13 amino acids. The DNA of the CDR3 is TGCGCCAGCAGCTTGATCGGATACAATGAGCAGTTCTTC. Translation: CASSLIGYNEQFF.